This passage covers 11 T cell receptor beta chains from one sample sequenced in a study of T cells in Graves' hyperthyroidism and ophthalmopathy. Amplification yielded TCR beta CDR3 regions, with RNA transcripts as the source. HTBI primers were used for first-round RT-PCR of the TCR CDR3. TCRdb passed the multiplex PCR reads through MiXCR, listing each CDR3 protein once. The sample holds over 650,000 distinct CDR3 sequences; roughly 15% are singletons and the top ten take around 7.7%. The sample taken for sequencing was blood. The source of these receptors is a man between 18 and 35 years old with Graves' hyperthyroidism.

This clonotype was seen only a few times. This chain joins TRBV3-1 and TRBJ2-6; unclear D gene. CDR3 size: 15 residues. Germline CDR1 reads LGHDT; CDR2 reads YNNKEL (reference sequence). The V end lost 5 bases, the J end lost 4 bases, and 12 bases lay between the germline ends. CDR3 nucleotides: TGTGCCAGCAGCGCCCGGACCCGCGGGGCCAACGTCCTGACTTTC. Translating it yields CASSARTRGANVLTF.

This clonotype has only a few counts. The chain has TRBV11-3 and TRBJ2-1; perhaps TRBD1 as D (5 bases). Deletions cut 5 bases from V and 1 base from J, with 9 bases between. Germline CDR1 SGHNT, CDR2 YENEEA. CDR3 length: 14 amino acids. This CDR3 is CASSDRQSYNEQFF. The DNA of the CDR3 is TGTGCCAGCAGCGACAGACAGTCCTACAATGAGCAGTTCTTC.

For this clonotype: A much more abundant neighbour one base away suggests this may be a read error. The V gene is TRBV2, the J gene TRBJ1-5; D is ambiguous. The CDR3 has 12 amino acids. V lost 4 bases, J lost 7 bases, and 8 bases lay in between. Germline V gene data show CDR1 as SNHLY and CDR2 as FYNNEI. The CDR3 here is CASSGGWQPQHF. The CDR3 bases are TGTGCCAGCAGTGGAGGGTGGCAGCCCCAGCATTTT.

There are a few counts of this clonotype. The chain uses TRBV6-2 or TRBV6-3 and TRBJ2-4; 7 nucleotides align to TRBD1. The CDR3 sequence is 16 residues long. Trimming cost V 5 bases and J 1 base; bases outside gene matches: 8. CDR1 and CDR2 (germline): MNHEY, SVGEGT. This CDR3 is CASSRTGATAKNIQYF. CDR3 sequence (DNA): TGTGCCAGCAGTCGAACAGGGGCGACGGCCAAAAACATTCAGTACTTC.

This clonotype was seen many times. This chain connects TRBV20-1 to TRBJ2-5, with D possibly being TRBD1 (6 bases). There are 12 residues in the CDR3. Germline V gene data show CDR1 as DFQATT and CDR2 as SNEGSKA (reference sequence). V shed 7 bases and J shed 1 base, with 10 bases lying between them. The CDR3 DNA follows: TGCAGTGGTACAGGGTCCCAAGAGACCCAGTACTTC. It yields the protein CSGTGSQETQYF.

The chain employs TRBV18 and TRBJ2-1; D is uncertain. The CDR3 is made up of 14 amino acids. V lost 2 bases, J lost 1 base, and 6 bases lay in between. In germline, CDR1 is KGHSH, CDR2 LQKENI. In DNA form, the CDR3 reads TGTGCCAGCTCACCAATATCGTCCTACAATGAGCAGTTCTTC. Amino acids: CASSPISSYNEQFF.

The CDR3 reads CASSLAGAGFGQPQHF. The CDR3 DNA reads as TGTGCCAGCAGCTTAGCGGGGGCAGGTTTTGGTCAGCCCCAGCATTTT. This rearrangement joins TRBV7-8 to TRBJ1-5; maybe TRBD1 (6 bases). The V end lost 0 bases, the J end lost 6 bases, and 15 bases lay between the germline ends. The germline V gene encodes CDR1 SGHVS and CDR2 FQNEAQ. The CDR3 contains 16 residues.

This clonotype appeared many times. CDR3 protein: CASSLEINQPQHF. In DNA, the CDR3 is TGTGCCAGCAGTCTAGAGATCAATCAGCCCCAGCATTTT. The chain combines TRBV6-2 or TRBV6-3 with TRBJ1-5, with D hard to call. In germline, CDR1 is MNHEY, CDR2 SVGEGT. Trimming took 5 bases from V and 3 from J, leaving 8 bases between them. The CDR3 length is 13 residues.

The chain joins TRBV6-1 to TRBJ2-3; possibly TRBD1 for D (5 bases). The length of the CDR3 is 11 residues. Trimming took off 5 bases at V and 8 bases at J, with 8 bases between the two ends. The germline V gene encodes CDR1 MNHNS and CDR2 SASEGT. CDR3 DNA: TGTGCCAGCAGTTATCAGGGTACGCAGTATTTT. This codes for CASSYQGTQYF.

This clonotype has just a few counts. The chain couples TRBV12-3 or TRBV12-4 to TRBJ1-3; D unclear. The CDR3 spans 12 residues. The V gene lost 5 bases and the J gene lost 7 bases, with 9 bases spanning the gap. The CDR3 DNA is TGTGCCAGCAGTGCGATACGGAACACCATATATTTT. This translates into CASSAIRNTIYF.

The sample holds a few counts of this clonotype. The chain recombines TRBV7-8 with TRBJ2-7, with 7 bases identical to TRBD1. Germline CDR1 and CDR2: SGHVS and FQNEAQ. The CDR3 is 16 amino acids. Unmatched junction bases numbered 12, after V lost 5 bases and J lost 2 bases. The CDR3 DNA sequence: TGTGCCAGCAGCCCCACCGGGACAGATTACCCCTACGAGCAGTACTTC. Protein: CASSPTGTDYPYEQYF.